The next 6 T cell receptor beta chains were all read from a single sample in a study of cytotoxic CD8 clonotypes in ibrutinib-treated CLL. Generated by immunoSEQ multiplex PCR, the TCRdb table keeps only in-frame clones and is missing some. The table lists roughly 76,000 clones, approximately 80% of them singletons. Sequences were derived from PBMCs, sampled at disease progression, from a patient treated with ibrutinib. The origin of the receptors is a human donor with chronic lymphocytic leukemia.

In DNA, the CDR3 is TGTGCCAGCGAGTCGGGTAGCGGGAAAATCCATGAGCAGTTCTTC. It encodes CASESGSGKIHEQFF. The V gene is TRBV6-1, the J gene TRBJ2-1; 8 bases line up with TRBD2. Germline CDR1 reads MNHNS; CDR2 reads SASEGT. V was pared by 8 bases and J by 8 bases, with 14 bases of the junction left unmatched. There are 15 residues in the CDR3.

This chain joins TRBV5-4 and TRBJ2-5; D gene ambiguous. The CDR3 contains 14 residues. The germline V gene has CDR1 SGHNT and CDR2 YYREEE (reference sequence). V was clipped by 0 bases and J by 4 bases, with 10 bases between them. The CDR3 loop is CASSLALSRETQYF. CDR3 DNA: TGTGCCAGCAGCTTGGCCCTCAGCCGAGAGACCCAGTACTTC.

The chain joins TRBV11-3 to TRBJ2-3, with D perhaps matching TRBD2 (5 bases). Trimming stripped 5 bases from V and 2 bases from J, with 14 bases between. This CDR3 has 15 amino acids. Germline-derived CDR1 and CDR2 are SGHNT and YENEEA. CDR3 in DNA: TGTGCCAGCAGCCTTAAGCGCGGGTACACAGATACGCAGTATTTT. This gives the protein CASSLKRGYTDTQYF.

The V and J genes are TRBV27 and TRBJ2-3, with unresolved D. Germline V lookup: CDR1 MNHEY, CDR2 SMNVEV (reference sequence). There are 14 residues in the CDR3. V was clipped by 7 bases and J by 2 bases, with 13 bases between them. The CDR3 bases are TGTGCCAGCAAAAGACTGTCGTCCACAGATACGCAGTATTTT. Translation gives CASKRLSSTDTQYF.

The CDR3 DNA reads as TGCGCCAGCAGCCAGGGACAGGGAATCAACTATGGCTACACCTTC. This encodes CASSQGQGINYGYTF. The V call is TRBV4-1, the J call TRBJ1-2, with 9 bases matching TRBD1. This CDR3 has 15 residues. The trim removed 3 bases at V and 2 bases at J, leaving 4 bases unmatched. From germline, CDR1 is MGHRA and CDR2 YSYEKL.

The CDR3 DNA is TGTGCCAGCAGCCCCCGGACAGGGGACTACGAGCAGTACTTC. This translates into CASSPRTGDYEQYF. The rearrangement links TRBV9 to TRBJ2-7, with TRBD1 matching over 9 bases. With V trimmed by 4 bases and J by 3 bases, 5 bases remained unmatched. The CDR3 extends over 14 amino acids. Germline-derived CDR1 and CDR2 are SGDLS and YYNGEE.